This record covers a single TCR beta chain. Its antigen is undetermined. The source of the sample is a study of Ad26.COV2.S vaccination and SARS-CoV-2 variants. The wider study: Once, or twice with 56 days between doses, Ad26.COV2.S was given intramuscularly.

This CDR3 comprises 14 residues. Trimming stripped 0 bases from V and 1 base from J, with 5 bases between. Germline CDR1 and CDR2: PRHDT and FYEKMQ (reference sequence). Indicated treatment: 19 received Ad26.COV2.S at low or high dose, single or two shots; roughly five received placebo; per-sample allocation not given. Day 63 after the first vaccine or placebo injection was the time point for sampling. Study-wide findings and caveats: Similar non-spike TCR breadth was seen in vaccine and placebo recipients.

Sequencing was performed with immunoSEQ multiplex PCR; in TCRdb, only in-frame clones are kept and a portion is missing. Of more than 400,000 clones in the sample, about 92% are singletons; the top ten hold around 4.5%. The source of this sequence is a person aged 18-65 years who received the Ad26.COV2.S COVID-19 vaccine or a placebo. This sequence joins TRBV13 and TRBJ2-3; D is ambiguous. Sample: peripheral blood, taken in a trial of Ad26.COV2.S vaccine versus placebo. The CDR3 nucleotides are TGTGCCAGCAGCTTAGGCCTAGGCACAGATACGCAGTATTTT. Amino acid sequence: CASSLGLGTDTQYF.